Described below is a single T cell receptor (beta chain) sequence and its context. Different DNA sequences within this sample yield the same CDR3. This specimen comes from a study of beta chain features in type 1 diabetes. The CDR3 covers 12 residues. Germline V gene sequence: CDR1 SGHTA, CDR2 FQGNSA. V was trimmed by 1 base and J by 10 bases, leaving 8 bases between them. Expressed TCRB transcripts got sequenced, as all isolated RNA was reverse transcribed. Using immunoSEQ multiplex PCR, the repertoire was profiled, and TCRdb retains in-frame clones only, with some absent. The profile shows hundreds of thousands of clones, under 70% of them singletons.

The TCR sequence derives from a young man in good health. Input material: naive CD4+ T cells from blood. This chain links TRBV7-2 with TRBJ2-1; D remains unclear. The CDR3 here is CASSLVGREQFF. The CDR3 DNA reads TGTGCCAGCAGCTTAGTTGGCCGGGAGCAGTTCTTC.